The 15 T cell receptor beta chains given below trace back to one sample, sequenced in a study of blood T cell repertoires in COVID-19. Assay: immunoSEQ multiplex PCR; the TCRdb copy retains only in-frame clones and omits some. The sample carries roughly 190,000 clones, approximately 80% recorded once. Input material: PBMCs or T cells enriched from blood (not recorded which). All receptors come from a man in his forties who had recovered from COVID-19.

This clone has more than one count but fewer than ten. The chain combines TRBV5-1 with TRBJ1-6; maybe TRBD1 (6 bases). Germline V gene lookup returns CDR1 SGHRS and CDR2 YFSETQ. Trimming removed 3 bases from V and 9 bases from J, with 7 bases in between. This CDR3 region has 12 residues. CDR3 in DNA: TGCGCCAGCAGCTCAGGGGCTTCACCCCTCCACTTT. Encoded protein: CASSSGASPLHF.

This clone was seen a handful of times. Within the sample, other DNA sequences also encode this same CDR3. The rearrangement uses TRBV5-1 and TRBJ1-3; 7 positions match TRBD1. Looked up from germline, CDR1 is SGHRS and CDR2 is YFSETQ. Trimming took 4 bases from V and 4 from J; bases not matched to a gene: 5. CDR3 length: 14 residues. CDR3 region: CASSPRGQGNTIYF. CDR3 nucleotides: TGCGCCAGCAGCCCTAGGGGGCAGGGAAACACCATATATTTT.

J is TRBJ1-2 and V is TRBV2; tentative D call: TRBD1 (6 bases). The CDR3 is made up of 13 amino acids. Germline loops: CDR1 SNHLY, CDR2 FYNNEI. The germline V and J ends were trimmed by 9 bases and 5 bases, with 16 bases remaining between them. The CDR3 nucleotides are TGTGCCAGTCGACAGGCGGAGCCATATGGCTACACCTTC. Amino acid sequence: CASRQAEPYGYTF.

This clone was seen a single time. V is TRBV7-8 and J is TRBJ2-2, with TRBD2 as a possible D gene (5 bases). The CDR3 totals 14 residues. The V end lost 5 bases, the J end lost 6 bases, and 13 bases lay between the germline ends. Per germline, CDR1 SGHVS and CDR2 FQNEAQ. CDR3 nucleotides: TGTGCCAGCAGCCTCCCCCGGCGGGCCGGGGAGCTGTTTTTT. This gives the protein CASSLPRRAGELFF.

The chain links TRBV9 to TRBJ2-1; perhaps TRBD2 as D (6 bases). Trimming shortened V by 3 bases and J by 0 bases, and 25 bases separated the two germline ends. The CDR3 length is 20 residues. Germline CDR1 is SGDLS and CDR2 is YYNGEE. This CDR3 is CASSASTNVGGGSSYNEQFF. DNA of the CDR3: TGTGCCAGCAGCGCCTCGACCAATGTGGGGGGTGGAAGCTCCTACAATGAGCAGTTCTTC. Supplemented by reference TRBV9 and TRBJ2-1, the full variable domain reads DSGVTQTPKHLITATGQRVTLRCSPRSGDLSVYWYQQSLDQGLQFLIQYYNGEERAKGNILERFSAQQFPDLHSELNLSSLELGDSALYFCASSASTNVGGGSSYNEQFFGPGTRLTVL.

The gene calls are TRBV25-1 and TRBJ2-3, with a possible D match to TRBD2 (6 bases). The CDR3 sequence is 13 residues long. Trimming left V 9 bases short and J 1 base short, with 11 bases between. CDR1 is MGHDK, CDR2 SYGVNS, per germline. As DNA, the CDR3 is TGTGCCAGTGGGCCTAGCGGCACAGATACGCAGTATTTT. It codes for CASGPSGTDTQYF.

This rearrangement joins TRBV5-4 to TRBJ1-2; D perhaps matches TRBD1 (6 bases). The V end lost 3 bases, the J end lost 6 bases, and 15 bases lay between the germline ends. Germline lookup yields CDR1 SGHNT and CDR2 YYREEE (reference sequence). The CDR3 is 14 amino acids. CDR3 in amino acids: CASSWGVAGDGYTF. CDR3 DNA sequence: TGTGCCAGCAGCTGGGGCGTCGCAGGGGATGGCTACACCTTC.

The chain uses TRBV4-1 and TRBJ2-1, with TRBD1 identical over 11 bases. Unmatched junction bases numbered 8, after V lost 4 bases and J lost 3 bases. Germline V gene lookup returns CDR1 MGHRA and CDR2 YSYEKL. The CDR3 extends over 17 amino acids. CDR3 DNA: TGCGCCAGCAGCCGCGGACAGGGGGCTGGAGGCTACAATGAGCAGTTCTTC. Translation gives CASSRGQGAGGYNEQFF.

J is TRBJ1-4 and V is TRBV18; 7 bases line up with TRBD1. The CDR3 has 15 amino acids. V lost 0 bases, J lost 4 bases, and 2 bases stayed unmatched. Germline CDR1 KGHSH, CDR2 LQKENI. The CDR3 sequence: CASSPPWDSNEKLFF. The CDR3 DNA follows: TGTGCCAGCTCACCACCGTGGGACAGTAATGAAAAACTGTTTTTT.

V and J are TRBV3-1 (or the pseudogene TRBV3-2) and TRBJ1-1, with TRBD1 as a possible D gene (6 bases). The germline gives CDR1 LGHDT, CDR2 YNNKEL (reference sequence). The length of the CDR3 is 13 residues. The V and J ends lost 4 bases and 3 bases respectively, with 9 bases between them. CDR3 nucleotide sequence: TGTGCCAGCAGCCGGGGGGGCGACACTGAAGCTTTCTTT. Translating it yields CASSRGGDTEAFF.

The V call is TRBV18, the J call TRBJ2-2, with 16 positions matching TRBD2. CDR3 length equals 20 residues. Trimming cost V 3 bases and J 0 bases; bases outside gene matches: 7. CDR1 and CDR2 (germline): KGHSH, LQKENI. The CDR3 coding sequence is TGTGCCAGCTCACCGCCCCCCGGGACTAGCGGGAGGGCGAACACCGGGGAGCTGTTTTTT. This codes for CASSPPPGTSGRANTGELFF. Supplemented by reference TRBV18 and TRBJ2-2, the full variable domain reads NAGVMQNPRHLVRRRGQEARLRCSPMKGHSHVYWYRQLPEEGLKFMVYLQKENIIDESGMPKERFSAEFPKEGPSILRIQQVVRGDSAAYFCASSPPPGTSGRANTGELFFGEGSRLTVL.

This chain links TRBV28 with TRBJ2-1, with TRBD1 identical over 10 bases. Germline V gene lookup returns CDR1 MDHEN and CDR2 SYDVKM. V lost 6 bases and J lost 8; bases outside the gene matches: 10. The CDR3 spans 15 residues. The CDR3 protein is CASSIYSGTGDEQFF. CDR3 DNA: TGTGCCAGCAGCATCTACTCAGGGACAGGGGATGAGCAGTTCTTC.

The CDR3 spells CASSFGQGARDYGYTF. The DNA for the CDR3 is TGCGCCAGCAGCTTCGGACAGGGGGCGCGAGACTATGGCTACACCTTC. The chain is built from TRBV5-1 and TRBJ1-2; 11 nucleotides agree with TRBD1. The CDR3 runs 16 residues. V dropped 2 bases and J dropped 3; count of bases not matched to a gene: 6. CDR1 is SGHRS, CDR2 YFSETQ, per germline.

This clone was found once. The chain combines TRBV6-5 with TRBJ1-1; possible D gene TRBD1, 6 bases. Looked up from germline, CDR1 is MNHEY and CDR2 is SVGAGI. Trimming removed 6 bases at V and 6 bases at J, with 14 bases between. The CDR3 runs to 13 residues. The chain's CDR3 is CASSHRESPEAFF. The CDR3 bases are TGTGCCAGCAGCCACAGGGAATCCCCTGAAGCTTTCTTT.

V gene TRBV28 combines with J gene TRBJ1-2, with D maybe TRBD1 (5 bases). Deletions cut 3 bases from V and 5 bases from J, with 22 bases between. Germline lookup yields CDR1 MDHEN and CDR2 SYDVKM. The CDR3 contains 17 residues. CDR3 protein: CASSLTDSRGMGYGYTF. In DNA, the CDR3 is TGTGCCAGCAGTTTGACAGACAGCAGAGGTATGGGATATGGCTACACCTTC.